These 25 T cell receptor beta chains share one sample of origin, sequenced in a study of CD8+ T cells in alopecia areata. As to treatment: oral pan-JAK inhibitor, 5-10 mg twice daily. Collected material from alopecia areata patients comprised lesional scalp punch biopsies and peripheral blood. RNA was extracted and reverse transcribed into cDNA as the sequencing template. Clones were read by immunoSEQ multiplex PCR, and TCRdb kept only the in-frame ones, dropping some. The table shows roughly 5,100 clones, with more than 85% occurring only once. Here the sequenced sample was skin, taken at week 4, from a patient treated with tofacitinib. These receptors all stem from a human donor with alopecia areata.

The gene calls are TRBV25-1 and TRBJ1-1; 7 bases are shared with TRBD1. Germline loops: CDR1 MGHDK, CDR2 SYGVNS. This CDR3 contains 13 residues. The V gene end was trimmed by 6 bases and the J gene end by 1 base; junction bases not matched to a gene: 2. The CDR3 sequence is CASRQGPNTEAFF. CDR3 DNA: TGTGCCAGCAGACAGGGGCCGAACACTGAAGCTTTCTTT. Looking up the rest from reference TRBV25-1 and TRBJ1-1 gives the full variable domain: EADIYQTPRYLVIGTGKKITLECSQTMGHDKMYWYQQDPGMELHLIHYSYGVNSTEKGDLSSESTVSRIRTEHFPLTLESARPSHTSQYLCASRQGPNTEAFFGQGTRLTVV.

This chain joins TRBV6-5 and TRBJ2-7; D is undetermined. The germline V and J ends were trimmed by 8 bases and 9 bases, with 20 bases remaining between them. The CDR3 is 13 amino acids. Germline V CDR1 and CDR2: MNHEY, SVGAGI. The CDR3 loop reads CASRPSGDVRQYF. CDR3 in DNA: TGTGCCAGCCGCCCGAGTGGGGATGTGAGGCAGTACTTC.

V gene TRBV15 combines with J gene TRBJ2-7, with TRBD2 matching over 7 bases. Unmatched junction bases numbered 4, after V lost 6 bases and J lost 2 bases. Germline V gives CDR1 LNHNV, CDR2 YYDKDF (reference sequence). This CDR3 contains 13 residues. CDR3 residues: CATRAGETYEQYF. CDR3 DNA: TGTGCCACCAGGGCGGGGGAGACCTACGAGCAGTACTTC.

This clone was recorded only once. The genes are TRBV5-1 and TRBJ2-6, with D possibly matching TRBD2 (6 bases). The CDR3 consists of 17 residues. The V end was cut by 6 bases, the J end by 0 bases, with 16 bases between. CDR1 is SGHRS and CDR2 is YFSETQ in the germline V gene. The CDR3 here is CASTLAGMSSGANVLTF. The CDR3 nucleotides are TGCGCCAGCACCCTGGCGGGAATGAGCTCTGGGGCCAACGTCCTGACTTTC.

The rearrangement uses TRBV6-1 and TRBJ2-5; a weak D match, TRBD2 (7 bases). V lost 4 bases and J 8 bases, leaving 17 bases between the germline ends. Germline V gene data show CDR1 as MNHNS and CDR2 as SASEGT. This CDR3 spans 14 amino acids. In DNA, the CDR3 is TGTGCCAGCAGTGCGAGGGGGGGAATAGGAACCCAGTACTTC. Encoded protein: CASSARGGIGTQYF.

The J gene is TRBJ2-2, the V gene TRBV7-6; 10 bases line up with TRBD2. V lost 7 bases to trimming and J lost 0 bases; unmatched junction nucleotides: 11. CDR1 and CDR2 (germline): SGHVS, FNYEAQ. The CDR3 is made up of 18 amino acids. The CDR3 sequence is CASNNVLAGAANTGELFF. CDR3 nucleotide sequence: TGTGCCAGCAATAACGTCCTAGCGGGGGCCGCGAACACCGGGGAGCTGTTTTTT.

This clone is deemed hyperexpanded. The chain's CDR3 is CASSLYQETQYF. The CDR3 nucleotides read TGTGCCAGCAGCTTATATCAAGAGACCCAGTACTTC. V usage is TRBV7-8 and J usage is TRBJ2-5, with D unresolved. The CDR3 runs 12 residues. Germline CDR1 and CDR2: SGHVS and FQNEAQ. V lost 2 bases, J lost 2 bases, and 3 bases lay in between.

The chain employs TRBV6-5 and TRBJ1-1; D ambiguous. CDR1 MNHEY and CDR2 SVGAGI come from the germline V gene. The CDR3 is 12 amino acids. V lost 11 bases and J lost 1, with 11 bases in between. This CDR3 is CAAYKGNTEAFF. CDR3 coding DNA: TGTGCCGCATACAAGGGGAACACTGAAGCTTTCTTT.

This chain connects TRBV7-8 to TRBJ1-1; D is uncertain. V was shortened by 5 bases and J by 3 bases, with 13 bases between the two germline ends. Germline lookup yields CDR1 SGHVS and CDR2 FQNEAQ. The CDR3 consists of 14 residues. In DNA form, the CDR3 reads TGTGCCAGCAGCCCATTTAGCCGGGACACTGAAGCTTTCTTT. This codes for CASSPFSRDTEAFF.

The CDR3 loop reads CASSLDPQGGSFF. CDR3 coding DNA: TGCGCCAGCAGCTTGGACCCGCAGGGGGGGTCGTTCTTC. The chain couples TRBV5-1 to TRBJ2-1; D may correspond to TRBD1 or TRBD2 (7 bases each). Trimming cost V 0 bases and J 15 bases, with 16 bases left between them. Germline V CDR1 and CDR2: SGHRS, YFSETQ. The CDR3 is 13 residues long.

The chain carries TRBV10-3 and TRBJ2-5; the match to TRBD1 covers 8 bases. The V segment lost 2 bases and the J segment 2 bases; nucleotides outside the gene matches: 4. The CDR3 runs 15 residues. Per germline, CDR1 ENHRY and CDR2 SYGVKD. The CDR3 nucleotides read TGTGCCATCAGTGAGCCCAGGACAGGGCAAGAGACCCAGTACTTC. As protein: CAISEPRTGQETQYF.

The V and J genes are TRBV27 and TRBJ1-2; D unclear. Trimming stripped 6 bases from V and 1 base from J, with 3 bases between. CDR3 length: 11 residues. Germline CDR1 is MNHEY and CDR2 is SMNVEV (reference sequence). The CDR3 DNA reads TGTGCCAGCAGGGGTAACTATGGCTACACCTTC. It translates to CASRGNYGYTF.

The rearrangement uses TRBV27 and TRBJ1-1; 7 bases fit TRBD1. Trimming removed 7 bases from V and 5 bases from J; junction bases left unmatched: 4. Germline assignment: CDR1 MNHEY and CDR2 SMNVEV (reference sequence). The CDR3 has 12 amino acids. The CDR3 DNA reads TGTGCCAGCAAGACAGGGTTAACTGAAGCTTTCTTT. It is translated as CASKTGLTEAFF.

This sequence joins TRBV6-4 and TRBJ1-1, with 7 bases matching TRBD1. CDR1 and CDR2 from the germline V gene are MRHNA and SNTAGT. V lost 3 bases and J lost 2; bases outside the gene matches: 3. There are 14 residues in the CDR3. The CDR3 here is CASSEDRRNTEAFF. CDR3 coding DNA: TGTGCCAGCAGTGAGGACAGGAGAAACACTGAAGCTTTCTTT.

Only one count was recorded for this clone. The CDR3 sequence is CASSLQRGPYNEQFF. The CDR3 nucleotides read TGCGCCAGCAGCCTACAGCGGGGGCCATACAATGAGCAGTTCTTC. The genes are TRBV5-1 and TRBJ2-1; 8 bases map to TRBD2. This CDR3 is 15 amino acids long. Germline V gives CDR1 SGHRS, CDR2 YFSETQ. J was trimmed by 4 bases and V by 4 bases; bases with no gene match: 7. Looking up the rest from reference TRBV5-1 and TRBJ2-1 gives the full variable domain: KAGVTQTPRYLIKTRGQQVTLSCSPISGHRSVSWYQQTPGQGLQFLFEYFSETQRNKGNFPGRFSGRQFSNSRSEMNVSTLELGDSALYLCASSLQRGPYNEQFFGPGTRLTVL.

J is TRBJ1-5 and V is TRBV30, with TRBD1 identical over 8 bases. Germline V gene data show CDR1 as GTSNPN and CDR2 as SVGIG (reference sequence). Losses at the gene ends were 0 bases for V and 4 bases for J; bases not matched to a gene: 2. The CDR3 is 14 amino acids. In DNA, the CDR3 is TGTGCCTGGAGTGTACAGGGGGGAAATCAGCCCCAGCATTTT. It is translated as CAWSVQGGNQPQHF. The full variable domain, completed using reference TRBV30 and TRBJ1-5, is SQTIHQWPATLVQPVGSPLSLECTVEGTSNPNLYWYRQAAGRGLQLLFYSVGIGQISSEVPQNLSASRPQDRQFILSSKKLLLSDSGFYLCAWSVQGGNQPQHFGDGTRLSIL.

V gene TRBV5-1 combines with J gene TRBJ1-2; D is uncertain. V was trimmed by 4 bases and J by 12 bases, leaving 16 bases between them. Germline CDR1 reads SGHRS; CDR2 reads YFSETQ. This CDR3 contains 12 residues. CDR3 sequence (DNA): TGCGCCAGCAGCAGAGAAGGGAAACAGCACACCTTC. Its translation is CASSREGKQHTF.

The V call is TRBV7-9, the J call TRBJ1-2; D remains unclear. The V end was cut by 1 base, the J end by 8 bases, with 11 bases between. CDR3 length: 13 residues. Per germline, CDR1 SEHNR and CDR2 FQNEAQ (reference sequence). The CDR3: CASSLGGSGGYTF. Written as DNA, the CDR3 is TGTGCCAGCAGCTTAGGCGGGAGCGGAGGCTACACCTTC.

The CDR3 bases are TGTGCCAGCAGCTTAACAGGGCCGAATGAGCAGTTCTTC. It specifies CASSLTGPNEQFF. V and J are TRBV7-3 and TRBJ2-1; the D is unclear. Trimming shortened V by 0 bases and J by 7 bases, and 7 bases separated the two germline ends. This CDR3 contains 13 residues. Germline V lookup: CDR1 SGHTA, CDR2 FQGTGA.

CDR3 sequence reads: CSVAKTSGITDTQYF. The CDR3 DNA reads TGCAGCGTCGCTAAGACTAGCGGGATCACAGATACGCAGTATTTT. The chain links TRBV29-1 to TRBJ2-3; TRBD2 matches at 11 bases. V lost 6 bases and J lost 2; bases outside the gene matches: 7. The CDR3 contains 15 residues. From germline, CDR1 is SQVTM and CDR2 ANQGSEA.

The rearrangement uses TRBV10-3 and TRBJ2-7; D uncertain. V was clipped by 0 bases and J by 6 bases, with 18 bases between them. Germline CDR1 reads ENHRY; CDR2 reads SYGVKD. CDR3 length: 16 amino acids. The CDR3 coding sequence is TGTGCCATCAGTGAGTCGATTGGTGGAACCCGTCGCGAGCAGTACTTC. Its protein is CAISESIGGTRREQYF.

This chain joins TRBV28 and TRBJ1-5, with D perhaps matching TRBD1 (5 bases). The germline gives CDR1 MDHEN, CDR2 SYDVKM. The CDR3 sequence is 17 residues long. With 3 bases removed from V and 2 bases from J, the gap between germline ends came to 17 bases. CDR3 sequence: CASSFRPQRGGNQPQHF. Written as DNA, the CDR3 is TGTGCCAGCAGTTTTAGGCCACAAAGGGGCGGCAATCAGCCCCAGCATTTT.

The chain recombines TRBV6-5 with TRBJ1-2; tentative D call: TRBD1 (5 bases). Germline CDR1 reads MNHEY; CDR2 reads SVGAGI. The V end was cut by 6 bases, the J end by 6 bases, with 17 bases between. CDR3 size: 14 residues. The CDR3 loop is CASRPPGPGNGYTF. The CDR3 DNA follows: TGTGCCAGCAGACCTCCGGGACCGGGCAATGGCTACACCTTC.

The chain combines TRBV7-2 with TRBJ2-7, with 7 nucleotides matching TRBD2. The ends lost 4 bases at V and 8 bases at J; junction bases unmatched: 8. The CDR3 is 13 residues long. Germline CDR1 reads SGHTA; CDR2 reads FQGNSA. This chain's CDR3 is CASSSLRGVQQYF. In nucleotides, the CDR3 is TGTGCCAGCAGCTCCCTCCGGGGGGTACAGCAGTACTTC.

V is TRBV9 and J is TRBJ2-3; 8 positions agree with TRBD2. CDR1 SGDLS and CDR2 YYNGEE come from the germline V gene. The V gene end was trimmed by 4 bases and the J gene end by 2 bases; junction bases not matched to a gene: 12. This CDR3 comprises 17 residues. The CDR3 sequence is CASSKTTAGALTDTQYF. As DNA, the CDR3 is TGTGCCAGCAGCAAAACTACAGCGGGGGCTCTCACAGATACGCAGTATTTT.